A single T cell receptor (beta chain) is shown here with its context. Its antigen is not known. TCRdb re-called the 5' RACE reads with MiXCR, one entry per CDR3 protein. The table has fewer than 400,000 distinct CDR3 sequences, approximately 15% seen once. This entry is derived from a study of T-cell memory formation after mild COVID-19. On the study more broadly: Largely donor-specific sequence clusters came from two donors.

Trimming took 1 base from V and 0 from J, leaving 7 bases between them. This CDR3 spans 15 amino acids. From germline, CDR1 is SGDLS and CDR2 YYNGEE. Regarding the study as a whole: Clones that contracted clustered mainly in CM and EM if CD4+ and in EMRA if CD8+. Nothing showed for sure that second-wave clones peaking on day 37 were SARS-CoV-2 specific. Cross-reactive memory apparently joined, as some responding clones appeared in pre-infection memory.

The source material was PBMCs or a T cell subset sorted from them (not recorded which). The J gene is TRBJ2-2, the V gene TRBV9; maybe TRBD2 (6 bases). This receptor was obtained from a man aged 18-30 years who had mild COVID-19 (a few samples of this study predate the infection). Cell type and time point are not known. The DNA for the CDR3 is TGTGCCAGCAGCGTACTAGCGTCGAACACCGGGGAGCTGTTTTTT. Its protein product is CASSVLASNTGELFF.